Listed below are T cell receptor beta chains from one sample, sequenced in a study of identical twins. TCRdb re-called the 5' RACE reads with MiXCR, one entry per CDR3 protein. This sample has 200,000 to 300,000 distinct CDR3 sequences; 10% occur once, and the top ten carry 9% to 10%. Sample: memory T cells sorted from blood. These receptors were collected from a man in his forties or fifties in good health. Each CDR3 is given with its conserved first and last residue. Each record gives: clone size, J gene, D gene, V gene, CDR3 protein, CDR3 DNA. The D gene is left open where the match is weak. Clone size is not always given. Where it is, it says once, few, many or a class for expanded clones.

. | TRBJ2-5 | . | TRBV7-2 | CASSSWTGETQYF | TGTGCCAGCAGCTCCTGGACTGGGGAGACCCAGTACTTC
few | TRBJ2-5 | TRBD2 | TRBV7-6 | CASSELAGVEETQYF | TGTGCCAGCAGCGAACTAGCGGGAGTTGAAGAGACCCAGTACTTC
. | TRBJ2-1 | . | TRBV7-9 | CASSLGQGSYDEQFF | TGTGCCAGCAGCTTAGGTCAGGGATCGTATGATGAGCAGTTCTTC
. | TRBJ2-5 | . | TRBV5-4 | CASSIKQGGAETQYF | TGTGCCAGCAGCATAAAACAGGGGGGGGCGGAGACCCAGTACTTC
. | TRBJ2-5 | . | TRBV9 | CASSGGGPGETQYF | TGTGCCAGCAGCGGGGGGGGGCCAGGGGAGACCCAGTACTTC
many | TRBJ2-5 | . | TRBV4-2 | CASSQDRFPRETQYF | TGTGCCAGCAGCCAAGACAGGTTTCCGAGAGAGACCCAGTACTTC
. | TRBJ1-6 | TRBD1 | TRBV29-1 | CSVSGQGGSPLHF | TGCAGCGTTTCTGGACAGGGCGGTTCACCCCTCCACTTT
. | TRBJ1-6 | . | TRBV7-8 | CASSLGHGAGFSLHF | TGTGCCAGCAGCTTGGGCCACGGAGCGGGTTTTTCCCTCCACTTT
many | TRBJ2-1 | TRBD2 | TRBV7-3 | CASSLSWTSGFNEQFF | TGTGCCAGCAGCCTATCCTGGACTAGCGGGTTCAATGAGCAGTTCTTC
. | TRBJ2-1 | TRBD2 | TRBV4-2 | CASSQGTSVSYNEQFF | TGTGCCAGCAGCCAAGGGACTAGCGTCTCCTACAATGAGCAGTTCTTC
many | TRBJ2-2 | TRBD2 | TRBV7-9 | CASSLSSLATGELFF | TGTGCCAGCAGCTTAAGCTCACTAGCGACCGGGGAGCTGTTTTTT
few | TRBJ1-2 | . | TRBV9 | CASSVGGRNMDGYTF | TGTGCCAGCAGCGTAGGCGGACGTAATATGGATGGCTACACCTTC
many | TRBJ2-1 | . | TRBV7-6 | CASSLVARRGLSYNEQFF | TGTGCCAGCAGCTTAGTGGCTAGGCGGGGCCTCTCCTACAATGAGCAGTTCTTC
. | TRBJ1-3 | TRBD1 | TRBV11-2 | CASSLEWGQGSSSGNTIYF | TGTGCCAGCAGCTTAGAATGGGGACAGGGCTCCAGCTCTGGAAACACCATATATTTT
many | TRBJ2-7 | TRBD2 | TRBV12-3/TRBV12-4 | CASSLSPTSGRIREQYF | TGTGCCAGCAGTTTGTCCCCGACTAGCGGGAGAATTCGCGAGCAGTACTTC
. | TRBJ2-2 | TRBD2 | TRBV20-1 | CSARDRSGGAGELFF | TGCAGTGCTAGAGATAGGAGCGGGGGGGCCGGGGAGCTGTTTTTT
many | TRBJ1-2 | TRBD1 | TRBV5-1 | CASSLRGGGPDGYTF | TGCGCCAGCAGCCTGAGAGGGGGCGGTCCCGATGGCTACACCTTC
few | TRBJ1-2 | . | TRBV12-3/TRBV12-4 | CASSLQQTYGYTF | TGTGCCAGCAGTTTACAACAAACCTATGGCTACACCTTC
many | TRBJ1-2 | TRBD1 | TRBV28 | CASSFDRGQGGYTF | TGTGCCAGCAGTTTTGACAGGGGGCAAGGAGGCTACACCTTC
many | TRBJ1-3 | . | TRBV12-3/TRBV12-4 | CASSLPTGNTIYF | TGTGCCAGCAGTCTTCCGACAGGAAACACCATATATTTT
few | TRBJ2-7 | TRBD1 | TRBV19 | CASSRQGPYEQYF | TGTGCCAGTAGTCGACAGGGTCCCTACGAGCAGTACTTC
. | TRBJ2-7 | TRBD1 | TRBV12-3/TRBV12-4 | CASSFTGAEQYF | TGTGCCAGCAGTTTTACAGGGGCCGAGCAGTACTTC
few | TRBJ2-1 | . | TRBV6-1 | CASGDLTGNNEQFF | TGTGCCAGCGGTGATTTAACGGGAAACAATGAGCAGTTCTTC
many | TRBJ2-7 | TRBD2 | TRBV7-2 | CASSFSGSSSYEQYF | TGTGCCAGCAGCTTTAGCGGGAGTTCTTCCTACGAGCAGTACTTC
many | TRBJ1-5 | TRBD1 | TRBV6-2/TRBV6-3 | CASKQGQGAYQPQHF | TGTGCCAGCAAACAGGGACAGGGGGCCTATCAGCCCCAGCATTTT
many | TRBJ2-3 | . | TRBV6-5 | CASSSVIIGGTDTQYF | TGTGCCAGCAGTTCCGTGATAATAGGTGGCACAGATACGCAGTATTTT
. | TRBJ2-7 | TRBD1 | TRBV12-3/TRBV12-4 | CASSTTGAFSSYEQYF | TGTGCCAGCAGTACCACAGGGGCCTTTAGCTCCTACGAGCAGTACTTC
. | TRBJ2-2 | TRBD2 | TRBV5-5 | CASSLAGGARGGELFF | TGTGCCAGCAGCTTGGCCGGGGGGGCCCGGGGCGGGGAGCTGTTTTTT
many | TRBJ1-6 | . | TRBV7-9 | CASSLADNSPLHF | TGTGCCAGCAGCTTGGCGGATAATTCACCCCTCCACTTT
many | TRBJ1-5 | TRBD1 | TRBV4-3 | CASSQENRGNQPQHF | TGCGCCAGCAGCCAAGAAAACAGGGGTAATCAGCCCCAGCATTTT
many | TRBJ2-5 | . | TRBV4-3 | CASSQDVAGRETQYF | TGCGCCAGCAGCCAAGATGTGGCAGGGAGAGAGACCCAGTACTTC
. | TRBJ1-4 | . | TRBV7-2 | CASSLTGTEGEKLFF | TGTGCCAGCAGCTTAACCGGGACGGAAGGAGAAAAACTGTTTTTT